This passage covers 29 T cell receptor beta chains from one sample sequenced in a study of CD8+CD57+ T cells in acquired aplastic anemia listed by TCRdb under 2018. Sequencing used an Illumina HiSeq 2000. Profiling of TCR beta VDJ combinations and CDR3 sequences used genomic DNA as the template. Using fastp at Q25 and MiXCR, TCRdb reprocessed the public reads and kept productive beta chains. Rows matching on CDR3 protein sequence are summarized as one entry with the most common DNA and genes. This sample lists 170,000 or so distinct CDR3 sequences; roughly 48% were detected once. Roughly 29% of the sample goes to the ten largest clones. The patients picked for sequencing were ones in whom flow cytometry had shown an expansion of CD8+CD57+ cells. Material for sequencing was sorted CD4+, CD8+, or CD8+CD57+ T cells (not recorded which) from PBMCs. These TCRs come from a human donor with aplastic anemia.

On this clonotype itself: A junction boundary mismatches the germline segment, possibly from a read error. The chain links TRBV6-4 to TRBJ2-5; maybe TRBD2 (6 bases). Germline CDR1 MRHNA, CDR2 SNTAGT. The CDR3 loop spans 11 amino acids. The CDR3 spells CAGRLEETQYF. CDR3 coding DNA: TGTGCCGGCAGACTAGAGGAGACCCAGTACTTC.

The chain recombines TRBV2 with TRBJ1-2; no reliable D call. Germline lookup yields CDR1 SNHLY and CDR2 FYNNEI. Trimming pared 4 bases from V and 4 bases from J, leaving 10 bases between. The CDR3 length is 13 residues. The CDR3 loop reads CASSARVAYGYTF. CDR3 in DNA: TGTGCCAGCAGTGCAAGGGTGGCCTATGGCTACACCTTC.

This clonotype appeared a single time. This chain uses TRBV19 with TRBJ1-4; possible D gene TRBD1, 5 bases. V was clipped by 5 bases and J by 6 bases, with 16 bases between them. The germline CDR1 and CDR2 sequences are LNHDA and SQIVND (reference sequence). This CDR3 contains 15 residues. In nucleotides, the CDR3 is TGTGCCAGTAGTCCCTCGACAGACTCCCATGAAAAACTGTTTTTT. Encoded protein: CASSPSTDSHEKLFF.

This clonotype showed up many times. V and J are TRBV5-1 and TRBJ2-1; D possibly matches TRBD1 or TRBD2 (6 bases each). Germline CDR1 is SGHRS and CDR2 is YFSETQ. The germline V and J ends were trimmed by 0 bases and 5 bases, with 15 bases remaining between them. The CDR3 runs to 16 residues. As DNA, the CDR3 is TGCGCCAGCAGCTTGGGTTGGGGGGCGGATGACAATGAGCAGTTCTTC. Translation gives CASSLGWGADDNEQFF.

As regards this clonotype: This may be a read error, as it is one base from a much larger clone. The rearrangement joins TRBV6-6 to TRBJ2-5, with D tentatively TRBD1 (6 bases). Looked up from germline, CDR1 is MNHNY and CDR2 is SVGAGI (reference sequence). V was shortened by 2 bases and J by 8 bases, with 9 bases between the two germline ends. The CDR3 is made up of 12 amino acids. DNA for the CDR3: TGTGCCAGCAGTTACGTGGGGGCCACCCAGTACTTC. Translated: CASSYVGATQYF.

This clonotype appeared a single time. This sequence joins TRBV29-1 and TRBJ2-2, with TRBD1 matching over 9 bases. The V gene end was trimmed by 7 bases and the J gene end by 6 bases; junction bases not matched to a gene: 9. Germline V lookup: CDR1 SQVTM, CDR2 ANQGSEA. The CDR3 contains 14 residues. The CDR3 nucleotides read TGCAGCGAGGTGGGACAGGGTCTAGCCGGGGAGCTGTTTTTT. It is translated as CSEVGQGLAGELFF.

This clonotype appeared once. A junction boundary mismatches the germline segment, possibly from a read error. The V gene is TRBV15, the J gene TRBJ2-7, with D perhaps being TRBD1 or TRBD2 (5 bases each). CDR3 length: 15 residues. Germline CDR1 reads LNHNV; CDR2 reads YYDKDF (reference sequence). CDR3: CATSRRRAMGDEQCF. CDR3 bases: TGTGCCACCAGCAGAAGAAGGGCCATGGGGGACGAGCAGTGCTTC.

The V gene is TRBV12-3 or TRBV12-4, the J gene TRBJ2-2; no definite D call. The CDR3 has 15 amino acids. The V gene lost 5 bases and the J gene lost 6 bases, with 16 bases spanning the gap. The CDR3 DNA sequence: TGTGCCAGCAGTACCCCCTCAAGTTGGGCCGGGGAGCTGTTTTTT. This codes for CASSTPSSWAGELFF.

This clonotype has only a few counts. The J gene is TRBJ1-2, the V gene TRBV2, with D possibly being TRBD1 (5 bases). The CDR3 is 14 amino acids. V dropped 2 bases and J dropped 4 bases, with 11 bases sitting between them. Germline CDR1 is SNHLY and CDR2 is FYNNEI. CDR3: CASSERRTLYGYTF. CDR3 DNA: TGTGCCAGCAGTGAAAGGAGGACACTCTATGGCTACACCTTC.

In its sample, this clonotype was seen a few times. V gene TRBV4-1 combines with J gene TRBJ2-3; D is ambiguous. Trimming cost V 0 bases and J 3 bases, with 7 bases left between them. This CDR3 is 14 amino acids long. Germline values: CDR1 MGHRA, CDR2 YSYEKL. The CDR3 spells CASSQDRITDTQYF. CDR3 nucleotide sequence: TGCGCCAGCAGCCAAGATCGGATTACAGATACGCAGTATTTT.

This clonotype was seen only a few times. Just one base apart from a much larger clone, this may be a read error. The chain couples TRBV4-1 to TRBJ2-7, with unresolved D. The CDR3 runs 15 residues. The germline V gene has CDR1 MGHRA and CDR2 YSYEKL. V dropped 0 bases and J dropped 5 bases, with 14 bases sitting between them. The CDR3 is CASSQDPGTRNEQYF. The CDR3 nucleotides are TGCGCCAGCAGCCAAGATCCGGGTACTCGGAACGAGCAGTACTTC.

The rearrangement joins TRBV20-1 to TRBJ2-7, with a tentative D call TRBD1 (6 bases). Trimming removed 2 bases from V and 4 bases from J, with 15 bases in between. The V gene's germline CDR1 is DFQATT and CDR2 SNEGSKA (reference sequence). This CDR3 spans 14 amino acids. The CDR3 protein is CSARNRAGLYEQYF. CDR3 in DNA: TGCAGTGCTAGAAACAGGGCCGGGTTGTACGAGCAGTACTTC.

CDR3 DNA sequence: TGTGCCAGCAGCTTAGTTGAGGGCGACACTGAAGCTTTCTTT. Encoded protein: CASSLVEGDTEAFF. This chain connects TRBV7-6 to TRBJ1-1; D is unresolved. The V and J ends lost 1 base and 3 bases respectively, with 9 bases between them. This CDR3 has 14 residues. Per germline, CDR1 SGHVS and CDR2 FNYEAQ.

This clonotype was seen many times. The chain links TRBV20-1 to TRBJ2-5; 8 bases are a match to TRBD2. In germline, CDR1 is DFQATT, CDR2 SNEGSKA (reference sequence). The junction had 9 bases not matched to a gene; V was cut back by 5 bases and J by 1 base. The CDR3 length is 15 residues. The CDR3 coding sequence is TGCAGTGCTGGGAAGCCGGGGACTAGCCAAGAGACCCAGTACTTC. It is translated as CSAGKPGTSQETQYF.

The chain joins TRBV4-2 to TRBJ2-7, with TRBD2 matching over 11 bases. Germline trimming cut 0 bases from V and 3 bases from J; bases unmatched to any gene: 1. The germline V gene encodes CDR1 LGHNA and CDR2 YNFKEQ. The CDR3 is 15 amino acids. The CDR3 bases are TGTGCCAGCAGCCAAGATGGGACTAGCGGCTACGAGCAGTACTTC. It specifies CASSQDGTSGYEQYF.

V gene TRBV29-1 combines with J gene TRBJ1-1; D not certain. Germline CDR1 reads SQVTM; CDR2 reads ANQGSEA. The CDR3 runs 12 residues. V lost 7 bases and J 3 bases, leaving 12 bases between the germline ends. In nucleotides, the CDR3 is TGCAGCGCCTTGGGGAGGCACACTGAAGCTTTCTTT. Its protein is CSALGRHTEAFF.

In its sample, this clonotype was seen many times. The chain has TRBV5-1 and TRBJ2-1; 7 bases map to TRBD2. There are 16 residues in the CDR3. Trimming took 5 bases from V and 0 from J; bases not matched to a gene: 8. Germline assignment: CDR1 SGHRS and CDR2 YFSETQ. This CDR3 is CASRPSGGSSYNEQFF. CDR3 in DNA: TGCGCCAGCAGACCTAGCGGAGGGAGCTCCTACAATGAGCAGTTCTTC. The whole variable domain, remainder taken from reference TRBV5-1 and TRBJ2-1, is KAGVTQTPRYLIKTRGQQVTLSCSPISGHRSVSWYQQTPGQGLQFLFEYFSETQRNKGNFPGRFSGRQFSNSRSEMNVSTLELGDSALYLCASRPSGGSSYNEQFFGPGTRLTVL.

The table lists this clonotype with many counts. CDR3 loop: CASSFRLAAINEQFF. The CDR3 DNA reads as TGTGCCAGCAGTTTTAGGCTAGCGGCTATAAATGAGCAGTTCTTC. The chain carries TRBV12-3 or TRBV12-4 and TRBJ2-1; 7 bases are a match to TRBD2. The V gene end was trimmed by 3 bases and the J gene end by 7 bases; junction bases not matched to a gene: 9. The CDR3 sequence is 15 residues long.

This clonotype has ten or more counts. DNA of the CDR3: TGTGCCAGCAGTTTCTTTGGCGAGCAGTACTTC. This codes for CASSFFGEQYF. The chain employs TRBV28 and TRBJ2-7; D is unresolved. This CDR3 is 11 amino acids long. The V gene's germline CDR1 is MDHEN and CDR2 SYDVKM. Trimming shortened V by 3 bases and J by 6 bases, and 6 bases separated the two germline ends.

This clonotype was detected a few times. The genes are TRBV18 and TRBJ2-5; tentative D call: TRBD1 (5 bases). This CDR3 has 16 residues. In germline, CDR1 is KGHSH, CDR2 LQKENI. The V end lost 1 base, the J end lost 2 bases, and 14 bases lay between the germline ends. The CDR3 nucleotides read TGTGCCAGCTCACCACTCGGCACAGGCCAACAAGAGACCCAGTACTTC. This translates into CASSPLGTGQQETQYF. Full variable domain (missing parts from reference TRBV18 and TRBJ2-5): NAGVMQNPRHLVRRRGQEARLRCSPMKGHSHVYWYRQLPEEGLKFMVYLQKENIIDESGMPKERFSAEFPKEGPSILRIQQVVRGDSAAYFCASSPLGTGQQETQYFGPGTRLLVL.

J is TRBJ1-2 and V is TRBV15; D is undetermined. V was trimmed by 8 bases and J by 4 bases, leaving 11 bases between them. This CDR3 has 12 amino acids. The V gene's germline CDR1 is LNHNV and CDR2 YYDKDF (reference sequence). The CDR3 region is CATLGEGYGYTF. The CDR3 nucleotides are TGTGCCACCCTTGGCGAAGGCTATGGCTACACCTTC.

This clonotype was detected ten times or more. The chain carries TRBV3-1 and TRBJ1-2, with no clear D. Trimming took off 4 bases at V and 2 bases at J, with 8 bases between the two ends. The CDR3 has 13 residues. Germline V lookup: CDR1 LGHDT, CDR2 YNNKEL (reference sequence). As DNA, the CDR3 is TGTGCCAGCAGCCCTGGTATCAACTATGGCTACACCTTC. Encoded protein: CASSPGINYGYTF.

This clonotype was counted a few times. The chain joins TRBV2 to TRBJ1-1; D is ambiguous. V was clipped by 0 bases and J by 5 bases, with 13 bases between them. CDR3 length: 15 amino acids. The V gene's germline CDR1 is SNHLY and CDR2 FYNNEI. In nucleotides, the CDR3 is TGTGCCAGCAGTGAAGCAGCGGCGGGAAAAACTGAAGCTTTCTTT. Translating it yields CASSEAAAGKTEAFF.

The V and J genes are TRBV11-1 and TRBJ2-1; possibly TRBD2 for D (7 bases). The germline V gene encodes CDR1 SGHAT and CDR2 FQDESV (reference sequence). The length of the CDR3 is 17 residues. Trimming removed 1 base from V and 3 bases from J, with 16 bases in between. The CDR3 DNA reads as TGTGCCAGCAGCTTAGGGGCGCGGGGGCCGCTCTACAATGAGCAGTTCTTC. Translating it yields CASSLGARGPLYNEQFF. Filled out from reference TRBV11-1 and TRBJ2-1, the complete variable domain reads EAEVAQSPRYKITEKSQAVAFWCDPISGHATLYWYRQILGQGPELLVQFQDESVVDDSQLPKDRFSAERLKGVDSTLKIQPAELGDSAMYLCASSLGARGPLYNEQFFGPGTRLTVL.

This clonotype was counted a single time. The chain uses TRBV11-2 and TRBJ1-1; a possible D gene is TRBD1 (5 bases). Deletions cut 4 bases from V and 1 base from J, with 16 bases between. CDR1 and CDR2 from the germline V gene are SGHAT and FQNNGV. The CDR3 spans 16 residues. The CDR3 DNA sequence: TGTGCCAGCAGCTCCACCCAGGGTTGGAGGAACACTGAAGCTTTCTTT. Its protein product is CASSSTQGWRNTEAFF.

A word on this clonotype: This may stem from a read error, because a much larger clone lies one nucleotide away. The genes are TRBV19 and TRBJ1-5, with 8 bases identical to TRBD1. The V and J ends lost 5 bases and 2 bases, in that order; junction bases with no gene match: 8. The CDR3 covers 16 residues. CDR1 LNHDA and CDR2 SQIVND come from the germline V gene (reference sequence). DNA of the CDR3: TGTGCCAGTAGTGCCAGGACAGGGAGGGGCAATCAGCCCCAGCATTTT. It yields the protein CASSARTGRGNQPQHF.

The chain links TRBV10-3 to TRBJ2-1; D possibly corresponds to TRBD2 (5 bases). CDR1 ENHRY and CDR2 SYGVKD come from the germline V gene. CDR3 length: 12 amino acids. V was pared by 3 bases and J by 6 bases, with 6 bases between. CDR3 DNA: TGTGCCATCAGTGAAACTAGCAATGAGCAGTTCTTC. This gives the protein CAISETSNEQFF.

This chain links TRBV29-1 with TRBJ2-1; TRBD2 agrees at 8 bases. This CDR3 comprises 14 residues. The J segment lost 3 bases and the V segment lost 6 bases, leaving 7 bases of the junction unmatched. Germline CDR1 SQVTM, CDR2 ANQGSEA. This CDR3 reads CSVELAAFYNEQFF. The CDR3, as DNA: TGCAGCGTGGAACTAGCGGCTTTCTACAATGAGCAGTTCTTC.

The CDR3 reads CASSLAGGRIEFF. The CDR3 DNA is TGTGCCAGCAGCTTAGCGGGGGGTAGAATTGAGTTCTTC. The gene calls are TRBV7-9 and TRBJ2-1; maybe TRBD2 (6 bases). CDR3 length: 13 amino acids. Germline-derived CDR1 and CDR2 are SEHNR and FQNEAQ (reference sequence). Trimming removed 0 bases at V and 14 bases at J, with 14 bases between.